This T cell receptor beta chain was obtained from a study of beta chain features in type 1 diabetes. Overall study context: All samples combined gave over 100 million sorted cells for examination. The study, taken as a whole, reports: Shorter TCRB CDR3s, moderately but significantly so, were found in Type 1 diabetes patients in all four CD4+ subsets.

Expressed TCRB transcripts were sequenced after all isolated RNA was converted to cDNA. About 3.57 million reads per sample were averaged for naive, central memory and regulatory samples. Clones were sequenced by immunoSEQ multiplex PCR, and TCRdb holds only the in-frame ones, with some missing. The sample has some 700,000 clones, roughly an eighth seen once; the top ten hold roughly 0.022%. For this clone: Its cognate antigen is unknown.

Markers CD45RO/CCR7/CD25/CD127/CD95/CD27 served to sort CD4+ naive, central memory, regulatory and stem cell-like memory cells. Purities over 95% were achieved in all sorted populations. CDR1 and CDR2 (germline): MDHEN, SYDVKM. V lost 4 bases and J 0 bases, leaving 11 bases between the germline ends. CDR3 size: 15 residues. The chain combines TRBV28 with TRBJ2-3, with D possibly TRBD2 on 5 matching bases. Material for sequencing was naive CD4+ T cells from blood. The receptor comes from a man aged 18 to 29 with type 1 diabetes. DNA for the CDR3: TGTGCCAGCAGTTCGACCAGGACTAGCACAGATACGCAGTATTTT. Translation: CASSSTRTSTDTQYF.